Below are 2 T cell receptor beta chains sequenced from a single sample in a study of blood T cell repertoires in COVID-19. Clones were sequenced by immunoSEQ multiplex PCR, and TCRdb holds only the in-frame ones, with some missing. The data contain some 240,000 clones, 84% of them singletons. The specimen was PBMCs or T cells enriched from blood (not recorded which). These receptor sequences come from a man between 45 and 60 years old who had recovered from COVID-19.

The chain is built from TRBV2 and TRBJ2-1; no reliable D call. Germline CDR1 and CDR2: SNHLY and FYNNEI. CDR3 length equals 13 residues. V shed 6 bases and J shed 4 bases, with 10 bases lying between them. The CDR3 loop is CASRPPRYNEQFF. The CDR3 coding sequence is TGTGCCAGCAGACCCCCCAGATACAATGAGCAGTTCTTC.

The gene calls are TRBV10-3 and TRBJ2-2, with D possibly TRBD2 on 5 matching bases. The CDR3 covers 14 residues. The germline gives CDR1 ENHRY, CDR2 SYGVKD. The V gene lost 10 bases and the J gene lost 1 base, with 13 bases spanning the gap. This CDR3 is CATLSGRNTGELFF. CDR3 coding DNA: TGTGCCACCCTAAGCGGAAGGAACACCGGGGAGCTGTTTTTT.